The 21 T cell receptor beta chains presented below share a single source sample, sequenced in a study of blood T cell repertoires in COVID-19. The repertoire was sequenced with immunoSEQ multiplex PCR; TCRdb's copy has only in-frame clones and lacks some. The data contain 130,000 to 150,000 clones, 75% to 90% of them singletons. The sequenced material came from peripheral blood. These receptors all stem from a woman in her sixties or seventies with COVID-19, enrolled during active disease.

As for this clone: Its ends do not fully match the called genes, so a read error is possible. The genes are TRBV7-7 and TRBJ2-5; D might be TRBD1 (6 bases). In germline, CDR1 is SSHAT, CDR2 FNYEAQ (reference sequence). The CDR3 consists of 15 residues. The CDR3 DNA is TGTGCTAGCAGCTTACAGGGATACTTGGAAGAGACCCAGTACTTC. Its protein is CASSLQGYLEETQYF.

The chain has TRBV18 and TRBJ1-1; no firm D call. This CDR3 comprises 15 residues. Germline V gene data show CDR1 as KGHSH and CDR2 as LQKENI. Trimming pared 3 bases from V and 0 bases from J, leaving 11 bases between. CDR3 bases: TGTGCCAGCTCACCTTCGGTTACGGTGAACACTGAAGCTTTCTTT. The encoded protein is CASSPSVTVNTEAFF.

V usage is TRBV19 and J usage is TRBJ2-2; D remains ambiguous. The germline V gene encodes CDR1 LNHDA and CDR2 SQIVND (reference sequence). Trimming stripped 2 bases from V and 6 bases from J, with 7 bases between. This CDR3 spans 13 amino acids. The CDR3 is CASSISEAGELFF. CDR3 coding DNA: TGTGCCAGTAGTATAAGCGAGGCCGGGGAGCTGTTTTTT. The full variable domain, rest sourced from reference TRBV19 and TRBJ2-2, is DGGITQSPKYLFRKEGQNVTLSCEQNLNHDAMYWYRQDPGQGLRLIYYSQIVNDFQKGDIAEGYSVSREKKESFPLTVTSAQKNPTAFYLCASSISEAGELFFGEGSRLTVL.

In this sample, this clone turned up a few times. The CDR3 DNA is TGCGCCAGCAGGCTACAGGAGTTCATCCCCCCCGGGCTCCTATCCTATAATTCACCCCTCCACTTT. Translated: CASRLQEFIPPGLLSYNSPLHF. The genes are TRBV10-1 and TRBJ1-6; D possibly corresponds to TRBD1 (5 bases). The CDR3 covers 22 residues. Trimming cost V 6 bases and J 1 base, with 31 bases left between them. Germline V CDR1 and CDR2: WNHNN, SYGVQD (reference sequence).

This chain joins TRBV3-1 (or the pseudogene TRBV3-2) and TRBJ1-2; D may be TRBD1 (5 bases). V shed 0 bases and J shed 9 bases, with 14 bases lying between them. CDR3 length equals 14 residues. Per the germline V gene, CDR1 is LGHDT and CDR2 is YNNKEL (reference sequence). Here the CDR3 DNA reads TGTGCCAGCAGCCAAGATCTCCAGGGTCGGCGCTACACCTTC. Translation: CASSQDLQGRRYTF.

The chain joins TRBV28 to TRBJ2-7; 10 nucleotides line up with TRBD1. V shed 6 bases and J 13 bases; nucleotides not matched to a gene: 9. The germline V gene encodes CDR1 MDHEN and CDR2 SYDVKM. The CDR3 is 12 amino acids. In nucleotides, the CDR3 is TGTGCCAGCAGCTCCGGGACAGGGGACTCCTACTTC. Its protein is CASSSGTGDSYF.

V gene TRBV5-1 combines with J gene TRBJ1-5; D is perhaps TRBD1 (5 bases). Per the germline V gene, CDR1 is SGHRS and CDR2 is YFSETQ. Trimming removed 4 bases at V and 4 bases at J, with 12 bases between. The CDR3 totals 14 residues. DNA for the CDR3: TGCGCCAGCAGCACCTGGGGGGGGAATCAGCCCCAGCATTTT. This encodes CASSTWGGNQPQHF. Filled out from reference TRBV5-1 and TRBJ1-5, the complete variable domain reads KAGVTQTPRYLIKTRGQQVTLSCSPISGHRSVSWYQQTPGQGLQFLFEYFSETQRNKGNFPGRFSGRQFSNSRSEMNVSTLELGDSALYLCASSTWGGNQPQHFGDGTRLSIL.

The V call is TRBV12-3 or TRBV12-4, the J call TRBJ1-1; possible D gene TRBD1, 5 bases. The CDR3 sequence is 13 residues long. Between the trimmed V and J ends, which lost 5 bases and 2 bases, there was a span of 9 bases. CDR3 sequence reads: CASSKQVNTEAFF. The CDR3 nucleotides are TGTGCCAGCAGTAAACAGGTAAACACTGAAGCTTTCTTT.

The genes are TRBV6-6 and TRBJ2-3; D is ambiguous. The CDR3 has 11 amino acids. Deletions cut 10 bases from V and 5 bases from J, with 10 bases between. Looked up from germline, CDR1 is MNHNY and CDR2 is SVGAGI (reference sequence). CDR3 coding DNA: TGTGCCATCCTCGCGGAAGATACGCAGTATTTT. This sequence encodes CAILAEDTQYF.

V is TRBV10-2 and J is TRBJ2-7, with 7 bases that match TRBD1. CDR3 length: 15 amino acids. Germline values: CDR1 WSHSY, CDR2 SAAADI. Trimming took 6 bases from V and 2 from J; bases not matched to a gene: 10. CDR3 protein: CASSKDRESAYEQYF. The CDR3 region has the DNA TGCGCCAGCAGCAAAGACAGGGAAAGCGCCTACGAGCAGTACTTC.

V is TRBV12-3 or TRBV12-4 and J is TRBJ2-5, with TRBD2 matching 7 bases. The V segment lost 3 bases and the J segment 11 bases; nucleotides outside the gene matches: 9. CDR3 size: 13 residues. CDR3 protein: CASSFSRRGKQYF. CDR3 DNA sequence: TGTGCCAGCAGTTTCTCCCGGCGGGGGAAACAGTACTTC.

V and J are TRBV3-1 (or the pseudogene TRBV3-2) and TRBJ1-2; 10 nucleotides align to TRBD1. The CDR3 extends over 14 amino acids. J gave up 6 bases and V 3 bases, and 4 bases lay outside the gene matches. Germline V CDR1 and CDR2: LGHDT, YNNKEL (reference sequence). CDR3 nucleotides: TGTGCCAGCAGCCATCAGACAGGGGGCAATGGCTACACCTTC. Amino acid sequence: CASSHQTGGNGYTF.

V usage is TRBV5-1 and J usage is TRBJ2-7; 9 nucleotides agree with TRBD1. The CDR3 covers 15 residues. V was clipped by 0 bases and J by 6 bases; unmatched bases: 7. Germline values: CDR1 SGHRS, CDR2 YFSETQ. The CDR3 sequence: CASSLVPGQGVEQYF. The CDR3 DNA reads TGCGCCAGCAGCTTGGTTCCGGGACAGGGAGTCGAGCAGTACTTC.

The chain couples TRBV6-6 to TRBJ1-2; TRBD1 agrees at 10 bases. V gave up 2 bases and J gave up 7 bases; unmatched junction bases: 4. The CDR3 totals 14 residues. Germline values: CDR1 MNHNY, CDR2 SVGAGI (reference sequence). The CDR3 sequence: CASSYAGQGIGYTF. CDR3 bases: TGTGCCAGCAGTTACGCGGGACAGGGGATTGGCTACACCTTC.

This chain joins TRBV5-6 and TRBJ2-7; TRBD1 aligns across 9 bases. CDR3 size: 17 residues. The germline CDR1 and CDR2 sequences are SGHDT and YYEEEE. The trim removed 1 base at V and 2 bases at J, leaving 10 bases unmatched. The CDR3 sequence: CASSLRPGTGLPYEQYF. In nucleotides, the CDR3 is TGTGCCAGCAGCTTGCGCCCCGGGACAGGGCTGCCCTACGAGCAGTACTTC.

CDR3 DNA sequence: TGTGCCAGCAGCCTCCGGGACAGGGGGACGGGTGAAGCTTTCTTT. Translation: CASSLRDRGTGEAFF. The V gene is TRBV5-4, the J gene TRBJ1-1; TRBD1 matches 11 bases. CDR3 size: 15 residues. After removal of 4 bases from V and 7 bases from J, the junction contained 9 bases not matched to a gene. Germline values: CDR1 SGHNT, CDR2 YYREEE (reference sequence).

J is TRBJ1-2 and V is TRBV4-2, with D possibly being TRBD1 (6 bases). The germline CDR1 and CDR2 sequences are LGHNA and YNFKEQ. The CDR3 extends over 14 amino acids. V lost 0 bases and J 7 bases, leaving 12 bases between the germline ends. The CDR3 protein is CASSQDSGAGGYTF. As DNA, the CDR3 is TGTGCCAGCAGCCAAGACTCAGGGGCCGGTGGCTACACCTTC.

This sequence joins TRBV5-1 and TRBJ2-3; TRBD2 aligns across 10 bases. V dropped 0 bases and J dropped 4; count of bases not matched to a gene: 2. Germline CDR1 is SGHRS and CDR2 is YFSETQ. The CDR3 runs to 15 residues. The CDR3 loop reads CASSLERGGPDTQYF. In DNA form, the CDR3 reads TGCGCCAGCAGCTTGGAGCGGGGGGGTCCAGATACGCAGTATTTT.

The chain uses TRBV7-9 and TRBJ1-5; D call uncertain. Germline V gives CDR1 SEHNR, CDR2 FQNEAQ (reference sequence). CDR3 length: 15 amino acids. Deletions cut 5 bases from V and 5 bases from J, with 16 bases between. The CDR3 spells CASSPYGLEDQPQHF. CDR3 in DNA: TGTGCCAGCAGCCCCTATGGGTTGGAGGATCAGCCCCAGCATTTT.

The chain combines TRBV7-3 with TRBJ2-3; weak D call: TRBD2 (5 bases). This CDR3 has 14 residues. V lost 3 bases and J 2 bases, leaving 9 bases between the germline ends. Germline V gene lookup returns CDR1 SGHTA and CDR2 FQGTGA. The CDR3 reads CASSLNRDTDTQYF. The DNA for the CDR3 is TGTGCCAGCAGCTTGAACCGGGACACAGATACGCAGTATTTT.

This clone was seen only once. This chain's CDR3 is CASSPGTGDGYTF. CDR3 in DNA: TGTGCCAGCAGTCCTGGGACAGGGGATGGCTACACCTTC. The chain uses TRBV12-3 or TRBV12-4 and TRBJ1-2, with 10 bases lining up with TRBD1. The CDR3 loop spans 13 amino acids. With 5 bases clipped from V and 6 bases from J, the junction kept 3 bases outside the gene matches.